One sample yielded the 5 T cell receptor beta chains listed below, sequenced in a study of T-cell memory formation after mild COVID-19. TCRdb analysed the 5' RACE reads with MiXCR anew, one entry per CDR3 protein. The sample carries under 200,000 distinct CDR3 sequences, approximately 10% recorded once. Input material: PBMCs or a T cell subset sorted from them (not recorded which). The source of these receptors is a man between 18 and 29 years old who had mild COVID-19 (a few samples of this study predate the infection). Cell type and time point are not known.

The chain employs TRBV5-4 and TRBJ1-2; D unresolved. CDR1 is SGHNT and CDR2 is YYREEE in the germline V gene (reference sequence). With 1 base removed from V and 4 bases from J, the gap between germline ends came to 8 bases. This CDR3 is 13 amino acids long. CDR3 sequence: CASSLSQAYGYTF. CDR3 nucleotide sequence: TGTGCCAGCAGCTTGAGTCAGGCCTATGGCTACACCTTC.

This chain uses TRBV7-2 with TRBJ1-4; unclear D gene. The CDR3 spans 13 residues. V lost 6 bases, J lost 5 bases, and 10 bases lay in between. Germline V gives CDR1 SGHTA, CDR2 FQGNSA. CDR3 DNA sequence: TGTGCCAGCAGAGGTGGCCGGAATGAAAAACTGTTTTTT. This encodes CASRGGRNEKLFF.

This clonotype was seen more than once but under ten times. The CDR3 nucleotides read TGTGCCATCAGTGCACAAGGTCAAGGCTATGGCTACACCTTC. This codes for CAISAQGQGYGYTF. V gene TRBV10-3 combines with J gene TRBJ1-2; D is unclear. CDR1 ENHRY and CDR2 SYGVKD come from the germline V gene. The CDR3 is made up of 14 amino acids. The V end was cut by 4 bases, the J end by 4 bases, with 13 bases between.

The rearrangement uses TRBV7-2 and TRBJ1-2; D is uncertain. V lost 4 bases and J lost 5, with 14 bases in between. The CDR3 runs 14 residues. The germline V gene has CDR1 SGHTA and CDR2 FQGNSA. CDR3 in amino acids: CASSSSRPLYGYTF. The CDR3 region has the DNA TGTGCCAGCAGCTCCTCCCGGCCTTTGTATGGCTACACCTTC.

J is TRBJ2-5 and V is TRBV24-1, with D possibly matching TRBD2 (5 bases). Germline loops: CDR1 KGHDR, CDR2 SFDVKD. Between the trimmed V and J ends, which lost 5 bases and 2 bases, there was a span of 8 bases. The CDR3 is 13 residues long. The CDR3 DNA reads TGTGCCACCAGTGCGAGCGGACAAGAGACCCAGTACTTC. Protein: CATSASGQETQYF.